Following are 21 T cell receptor beta chains from one sample sequenced in a study of monozygotic twins with inflammatory bowel disease. With the 5' RACE reads reprocessed, TCRdb shows one record per CDR3 protein and no DNA. This sample contains under 150,000 distinct CDR3 sequences. Sequencing was performed on blood. Receptors originate from a human donor with ulcerative colitis or Crohn's disease, or a healthy co-twin of an affected twin (not recorded which).

The chain combines TRBV19 with TRBJ2-6. Germline-derived CDR1 and CDR2 are LNHDA and SQIVND (reference sequence). This CDR3 region has 14 residues. The CDR3 reads CASNKGSGANVLTF. Full variable domain (remainder filled in from reference TRBV19 and TRBJ2-6): DGGITQSPKYLFRKEGQNVTLSCEQNLNHDAMYWYRQDPGQGLRLIYYSQIVNDFQKGDIAEGYSVSREKKESFPLTVTSAQKNPTAFYLCASNKGSGANVLTFGAGSRLTVL.

This rearrangement joins TRBV11-1 to TRBJ2-3; TCRdb gives TRBD2 as the D gene, but with no DNA this cannot be confirmed. Looked up from germline, CDR1 is SGHAT and CDR2 is FQDESV (reference sequence). This CDR3 spans 15 amino acids. The CDR3 is CASSRLAGGRDTQYF.

J is TRBJ2-3 and V is TRBV7-2; TCRdb returns TRBD1, unconfirmable since there is no DNA. The CDR3 covers 16 residues. In germline, CDR1 is SGHTA, CDR2 FQGNSA. CDR3 residues: CASSFRDRNPTDTQYF.

CDR3 loop: CSVGGTDRGTGELFF. The chain combines TRBV29-1 with TRBJ2-2; TCRdb names TRBD1, which stays unverified in the absence of DNA. Germline V gives CDR1 SQVTM, CDR2 ANQGSEA. CDR3 size: 15 residues.

The rearrangement uses TRBV12-3 or TRBV12-4 and TRBJ1-3. The CDR3 length is 14 residues. The CDR3 spells CASSLEGWRNTIYF.

The gene calls are TRBV7-2 and TRBJ2-1; the D call of TRBD2 rests on TCRdb alone, since no DNA is present to check it. The CDR3 spans 17 residues. Germline V gives CDR1 SGHTA, CDR2 FQGNSA. The CDR3 loop reads CASSLGTSGGLYNEQFF.

The chain combines TRBV20-1 with TRBJ2-7; as DNA is missing, the TRBD1 call by TCRdb cannot be tested. Germline loops: CDR1 DFQATT, CDR2 SNEGSKA (reference sequence). CDR3 size: 14 residues. The CDR3 loop reads CSASRGLSIYEQYF.

The chain recombines TRBV28 with TRBJ2-3; the D gene TCRdb calls, TRBD2, cannot be checked with no DNA. The germline CDR1 and CDR2 sequences are MDHEN and SYDVKM. CDR3 length: 14 residues. This CDR3 is CASSLSPPLDTQYF.

The chain has TRBV9 and TRBJ2-3; TCRdb's D call, TRBD2, is unchecked because there is no DNA. The CDR3 spans 17 residues. Germline values: CDR1 SGDLS, CDR2 YYNGEE. The CDR3: CASSVEGAGLWADTQYF.

The chain carries TRBV19 and TRBJ1-5. Germline CDR1 and CDR2: LNHDA and SQIVND (reference sequence). The CDR3 spans 16 residues. The CDR3 is CASSTLHGGLFQPQHF.

J is TRBJ2-1 and V is TRBV20-1; TCRdb names TRBD1, which stays unverified in the absence of DNA. This CDR3 has 15 residues. Germline values: CDR1 DFQATT, CDR2 SNEGSKA (reference sequence). This chain's CDR3 is CSARRGTGNYNEQFF.

The chain has TRBV7-2 and TRBJ1-2; with no DNA, the TCRdb D assignment of TRBD1 cannot be verified. There are 15 residues in the CDR3. Germline CDR1 reads SGHTA; CDR2 reads FQGNSA. CDR3 loop: CASSLRQGAFYGYTF.

The chain's CDR3 is CASSFYGTAPYEQYF. The chain employs TRBV28 and TRBJ2-7; TCRdb's D call of TRBD1 is untestable without DNA. The V gene's germline CDR1 is MDHEN and CDR2 SYDVKM. This CDR3 is built from 15 residues.

CDR3 in amino acids: CASSLRRLSSNTGELFF. The rearrangement uses TRBV7-2 and TRBJ2-2. The CDR3 covers 17 residues. Germline CDR1 and CDR2: SGHTA and FQGNSA.

The chain recombines TRBV20-1 with TRBJ2-5; no DNA is available, so the TRBD2 call from TCRdb remains unchecked. CDR1 and CDR2 (germline): DFQATT, SNEGSKA (reference sequence). The CDR3 is made up of 15 amino acids. CDR3 amino acids: CSAGSGGGAQETQYF.

The chain joins TRBV6-1 to TRBJ2-7; the D call of TRBD1 rests on TCRdb alone, since no DNA is present to check it. The CDR3 is 16 residues long. Germline values: CDR1 MNHNS, CDR2 SASEGT. This chain's CDR3 is CASSRGISGAAYEQYF.

V and J are TRBV7-9 and TRBJ2-7; TCRdb reports TRBD2, a call that lacks DNA to check it against. Per germline, CDR1 SEHNR and CDR2 FQNEAQ (reference sequence). The CDR3 runs 17 residues. The CDR3 reads CASSPIPVGWGVYEQYF.

This chain uses TRBV20-1 with TRBJ2-3; TCRdb gives TRBD2 as the D gene, but with no DNA this cannot be confirmed. The CDR3 length is 14 residues. Germline lookup yields CDR1 DFQATT and CDR2 SNEGSKA (reference sequence). The chain's CDR3 is CSASRLAGADTQYF.

CDR3 sequence reads: CASSQGVTVLNYGYTF. The chain couples TRBV4-2 to TRBJ1-2. The germline V gene has CDR1 LGHNA and CDR2 YNFKEQ. The CDR3 has 16 amino acids.

The chain is built from TRBV7-7 and TRBJ2-7; TCRdb indicates TRBD1, and absent DNA this call remains unverified. From germline, CDR1 is SSHAT and CDR2 FNYEAQ (reference sequence). CDR3 length equals 16 residues. The CDR3 sequence: CASSLATLGVPYEQYF.

J is TRBJ2-3 and V is TRBV5-1. CDR3 size: 14 residues. CDR1 and CDR2 (germline): SGHRS, YFSETQ. This chain's CDR3 is CASSIGHLPDTQYF.